The 24 T cell receptor beta chains reported below all come from one sample, sequenced in a study of shared clonotypes between healthy human individuals. TCRdb's table, derived via immunoSEQ multiplex PCR, lists solely in-frame clones and lacks some. The sample holds millions of clones, 90% to 95% seen once. Sequencing was done on a sample of naive CD4+ T cells sorted from blood. Subset noted: CD45RA+ positively selected. These receptors all stem from a man in his late teens or twenties in good health.

The J gene is TRBJ1-2, the V gene TRBV5-6; TRBD1 aligns across 8 bases. The ends lost 3 bases at V and 3 bases at J; junction bases unmatched: 4. The CDR3 has 14 residues. Germline-derived CDR1 and CDR2 are SGHDT and YYEEEE. CDR3 in DNA: TGTGCCAGCAGCTCGCTGGACAGGGACTATGGCTACACCTTC. Amino acids: CASSSLDRDYGYTF.

Concerning this clone: This same CDR3 is encoded by further DNA sequences in the sample. V gene TRBV7-9 combines with J gene TRBJ2-2, with unresolved D. The V gene lost 3 bases and the J gene lost 4 bases, with 6 bases spanning the gap. The CDR3 sequence is 13 residues long. Germline loops: CDR1 SEHNR, CDR2 FQNEAQ (reference sequence). CDR3 in amino acids: CASSLGRTGELFF. Written as DNA, the CDR3 is TGTGCCAGCAGCTTGGGTCGCACCGGGGAGCTGTTTTTT.

V gene TRBV4-1 combines with J gene TRBJ2-2; D unclear. V was pared by 2 bases and J by 6 bases, with 7 bases between. The CDR3 totals 13 residues. Per germline, CDR1 MGHRA and CDR2 YSYEKL. The CDR3 region is CASSQFYAGELFF. For the CDR3, the DNA is TGCGCCAGCAGCCAATTTTACGCCGGGGAGCTGTTTTTT.

This chain joins TRBV28 and TRBJ1-4; TRBD1 might be the D (5 bases). Germline assignment: CDR1 MDHEN and CDR2 SYDVKM. This CDR3 has 17 amino acids. The V end was cut by 7 bases, the J end by 0 bases, with 18 bases between. CDR3 in DNA: TGTGCCAGCACCCCCGGGGGGATGGGGGCAACTAATGAAAAACTGTTTTTT. Protein product: CASTPGGMGATNEKLFF.

The chain joins TRBV28 to TRBJ2-7; D gene unclear. With 1 base removed from V and 5 bases from J, the gap between germline ends came to 6 bases. CDR1 is MDHEN, CDR2 SYDVKM, per germline. CDR3 length: 12 amino acids. The DNA for the CDR3 is TGTGCCAGCAGTTTATCGAAAAACGAGCAGTACTTC. This codes for CASSLSKNEQYF. Filled out from reference TRBV28 and TRBJ2-7, the complete variable domain reads DVKVTQSSRYLVKRTGEKVFLECVQDMDHENMFWYRQDPGLGLRLIYFSYDVKMKEKGDIPEGYSVSREKKERFSLILESASTNQTSMYLCASSLSKNEQYFGPGTRLTVT.

The J gene is TRBJ2-1, the V gene TRBV23-1, with 7 positions matching TRBD2. Being an ORF, TRBV23-1 has a function that is uncertain. The trim removed 0 bases at V and 3 bases at J, leaving 8 bases unmatched. The CDR3 sequence is 17 residues long. DNA for the CDR3: TGCGCCAGCAGTCAATCGAGCAAGCGGGGCTACTACAATGAGCAGTTCTTC. Translation gives CASSQSSKRGYYNEQFF.

The chain is built from TRBV10-1 and TRBJ2-3; no clear D gene. V lost 6 bases and J lost 2, with 9 bases in between. The CDR3 runs to 13 residues. Germline V gene sequence: CDR1 WNHNN, CDR2 SYGVQD (reference sequence). CDR3: CASSHLNTDTQYF. The DNA of the CDR3 is TGCGCCAGCAGCCACCTCAACACAGATACGCAGTATTTT.

The V and J genes are TRBV29-1 and TRBJ2-7; tentative D call: TRBD1 (5 bases). From germline, CDR1 is SQVTM and CDR2 ANQGSEA. Deletions cut 7 bases from V and 6 bases from J, with 13 bases between. This CDR3 is built from 11 residues. The CDR3 loop is CSGGHVSEQYF. The CDR3, as DNA: TGCAGCGGTGGACATGTGAGCGAGCAGTACTTC.

The chain recombines TRBV6-5 with TRBJ2-7; D is unresolved. V was trimmed by 4 bases and J by 0 bases, leaving 13 bases between them. CDR3 length equals 15 residues. Per germline, CDR1 MNHEY and CDR2 SVGAGI. The CDR3 nucleotides are TGTGCCAGCAGTTCGAGGCCGCGAAGCTCCTACGAGCAGTACTTC. Amino acid sequence: CASSSRPRSSYEQYF.

This chain links TRBV4-1 with TRBJ2-3; D not resolved. With 1 base removed from V and 2 bases from J, the gap between germline ends came to 4 bases. Germline assignment: CDR1 MGHRA and CDR2 YSYEKL. CDR3 size: 13 residues. The CDR3 nucleotides read TGCGCCAGCAGCCAAGCCCTCACAGATACGCAGTATTTT. This translates into CASSQALTDTQYF.

The J gene is TRBJ2-1, the V gene TRBV5-1; TRBD1 matches 9 bases. The CDR3 extends over 16 amino acids. Germline lookup yields CDR1 SGHRS and CDR2 YFSETQ. V trimming: 0 bases; J trimming: 7 bases; junction bases outside the gene matches: 8. Written as DNA, the CDR3 is TGCGCCAGCAGCTTGGAACCGGGACAGGGTGGAAATGAGCAGTTCTTC. It specifies CASSLEPGQGGNEQFF.

CDR3 bases: TGTGCCAGCAGGGGGAGTTGGGGGACGGACGAGCAGTACTTC. Translated: CASRGSWGTDEQYF. The chain uses TRBV2 and TRBJ2-7; D assignment may be TRBD1 or TRBD2 (5 bases each). Germline V lookup: CDR1 SNHLY, CDR2 FYNNEI. The CDR3 extends over 14 amino acids. Trimming stripped 6 bases from V and 5 bases from J, with 17 bases between.

This rearrangement joins TRBV7-2 to TRBJ2-3; D remains unclear. The CDR3 runs 14 residues. Germline V gene sequence: CDR1 SGHTA, CDR2 FQGNSA. V was clipped by 2 bases and J by 2 bases, with 8 bases between them. CDR3 in DNA: TGTGCCAGCAGCTTACGATCGTTCACAGATACGCAGTATTTT. Protein: CASSLRSFTDTQYF.

The chain employs TRBV6-1 and TRBJ2-7; 12 bases are a match to TRBD2. Germline loops: CDR1 MNHNS, CDR2 SASEGT. V was pared by 3 bases and J by 2 bases, with 2 bases of the junction left unmatched. The CDR3 loop spans 15 amino acids. CDR3 DNA sequence: TGTGCCAGCAGTGAGACTAGCGGGAGTGCCTACGAGCAGTACTTC. The encoded protein is CASSETSGSAYEQYF.

The V call is TRBV18, the J call TRBJ1-1; D is unresolved. The CDR3 has 14 residues. CDR1 and CDR2 from the germline V gene are KGHSH and LQKENI. V dropped 1 base and J dropped 4 bases, with 10 bases sitting between them. The CDR3 DNA reads TGTGCCAGCTCACCACTGGGTTGGGGCACTGAAGCTTTCTTT. This codes for CASSPLGWGTEAFF.

This rearrangement joins TRBV5-1 to TRBJ2-1; tentative D call: TRBD1 (5 bases). With 2 bases removed from V and 6 bases from J, the gap between germline ends came to 12 bases. The CDR3 contains 14 residues. CDR1 and CDR2 (germline): SGHRS, YFSETQ. CDR3 DNA sequence: TGCGCCAGCAGCTTAGCCGGACAAACCAATGAGCAGTTCTTC. Translated: CASSLAGQTNEQFF.

This chain uses TRBV4-1 with TRBJ2-1; no clear D. Germline assignment: CDR1 MGHRA and CDR2 YSYEKL. The CDR3 totals 14 residues. Trimming stripped 0 bases from V and 4 bases from J, with 7 bases between. The CDR3 nucleotides are TGCGCCAGCAGCCAAGAAGAAGGATACAATGAGCAGTTCTTC. This encodes CASSQEEGYNEQFF.

The rearrangement uses TRBV30 and TRBJ1-1; D is unclear. From germline, CDR1 is GTSNPN and CDR2 SVGIG (reference sequence). Trimming pared 7 bases from V and 1 base from J, leaving 7 bases between. This CDR3 has 11 amino acids. The CDR3 is CAFVENTEAFF. As DNA, the CDR3 is TGTGCCTTCGTAGAGAACACTGAAGCTTTCTTT.

The chain employs TRBV10-3 and TRBJ2-3; D may match TRBD1 or TRBD2 (5 bases each). Germline V gene lookup returns CDR1 ENHRY and CDR2 SYGVKD. Trimming took 4 bases from V and 0 from J, leaving 11 bases between them. This CDR3 region has 15 residues. The CDR3 coding sequence is TGTGCCATCAGTGTACGGGGCCCTAGCACAGATACGCAGTATTTT. This codes for CAISVRGPSTDTQYF.

The V and J genes are TRBV5-1 and TRBJ2-3; 8 positions match TRBD2. Germline V gives CDR1 SGHRS, CDR2 YFSETQ. The J segment lost 2 bases and the V segment lost 1 base, leaving 3 bases of the junction unmatched. The CDR3 has 15 amino acids. CDR3 nucleotide sequence: TGCGCCAGCAGCTTGTGGCGGGGGGACACAGATACGCAGTATTTT. Amino acid sequence: CASSLWRGDTDTQYF.

The rearrangement links TRBV6-5 to TRBJ2-1; D remains ambiguous. V dropped 0 bases and J dropped 2 bases, with 11 bases sitting between them. The CDR3 is made up of 16 amino acids. Germline assignment: CDR1 MNHEY and CDR2 SVGAGI. The CDR3 DNA sequence: TGTGCCAGCAGTTACTCCCGGCTTGAGGCCTACAATGAGCAGTTCTTC. Its protein product is CASSYSRLEAYNEQFF.

On this clone itself: Other DNA variants within this sample encode the same CDR3. The chain has TRBV5-1 and TRBJ2-5; D gene uncertain. The CDR3 extends over 14 amino acids. V was trimmed by 3 bases and J by 1 base, leaving 10 bases between them. Germline V gene lookup returns CDR1 SGHRS and CDR2 YFSETQ. CDR3 coding DNA: TGCGCCAGCAGCTCCGGACGGATCCAAGAGACCCAGTACTTC. This gives the protein CASSSGRIQETQYF. The entire variable domain, with the rest obtained from reference TRBV5-1 and TRBJ2-5, is as follows: KAGVTQTPRYLIKTRGQQVTLSCSPISGHRSVSWYQQTPGQGLQFLFEYFSETQRNKGNFPGRFSGRQFSNSRSEMNVSTLELGDSALYLCASSSGRIQETQYFGPGTRLLVL.

The chain links TRBV5-1 to TRBJ2-7; no definite D call. This CDR3 spans 14 amino acids. Germline loops: CDR1 SGHRS, CDR2 YFSETQ. Trimming shortened V by 7 bases and J by 2 bases, and 16 bases separated the two germline ends. The CDR3 bases are TGCGCCAGCGGGCCCCAGCCCGGAGCCTACGAGCAGTACTTC. Amino acid sequence: CASGPQPGAYEQYF.

V is TRBV18 and J is TRBJ1-1, with 7 bases fitting TRBD1. Germline V lookup: CDR1 KGHSH, CDR2 LQKENI. CDR3 length equals 14 residues. The J segment lost 3 bases and the V segment lost 3 bases, leaving 4 bases of the junction unmatched. CDR3 amino acids: CASSPSGTDTEAFF. CDR3 nucleotide sequence: TGTGCCAGCTCACCGTCCGGGACAGACACTGAAGCTTTCTTT.